A selection of T cell receptor beta chains follows, all from one sample in a study of cytomegalovirus exposure and HLA in healthy donors. Some clones are missing from TCRdb's copy, which holds only in-frame ones; the method was immunoSEQ multiplex PCR. Of 150,000 to 200,000 clones in the sample, around four fifths were seen once. Sequenced sample: PBMCs. All receptors come from a woman in her twenties or thirties in good health and CMV-seronegative. The CDR3 runs from the conserved cysteine through the conserved F or W. A D gene is named only where the DNA matches it firmly. Not all rows give a size; the values are once, few, many and, for expanded clones, a class.

D gene: TRBD1
CDR3 length: 15
clone size: .
V gene: TRBV6-1
J gene: TRBJ1-5
CDR3 protein: CASSWTGALNQPQHF
CDR3 DNA: TGTGCCAGCAGTTGGACAGGGGCCTTGAATCAGCCCCAGCATTTT

D gene: .
CDR3 length: 13
clone size: .
V gene: TRBV5-4
J gene: TRBJ2-5
CDR3 protein: CASSSRQEETQYF
CDR3 DNA: TGTGCCAGCAGCTCGCGACAGGAAGAGACCCAGTACTTC

D gene: .
CDR3 length: 15
clone size: .
V gene: TRBV7-2
J gene: TRBJ1-4
CDR3 protein: CASSLAGTYSEKLFF
CDR3 DNA: TGTGCCAGCAGCTTGGCCGGGACTTACTCAGAAAAACTGTTTTTT

D gene: TRBD1
CDR3 length: 15
clone size: .
V gene: TRBV7-3
J gene: TRBJ1-5
CDR3 protein: CASSLKQGAAQPQHF
CDR3 DNA: TGTGCCAGCAGCTTAAAACAGGGGGCCGCGCAGCCCCAGCATTTT

D gene: .
CDR3 length: 13
clone size: .
V gene: TRBV7-2
J gene: TRBJ2-6
CDR3 protein: CASSVYGANVLTF
CDR3 DNA: TGTGCCAGCAGCGTCTATGGGGCCAACGTCCTGACTTTC

D gene: TRBD1
CDR3 length: 11
clone size: few
V gene: TRBV2
J gene: TRBJ2-5
CDR3 protein: CASQGAGTQYF
CDR3 DNA: TGTGCCAGCCAGGGGGCTGGGACCCAGTACTTC

D gene: .
CDR3 length: 12
clone size: few
V gene: TRBV5-1
J gene: TRBJ2-7
CDR3 protein: CASRGQNYEQYF
CDR3 DNA: TGCGCCAGCAGAGGACAAAACTACGAGCAGTACTTC

D gene: .
CDR3 length: 15
clone size: .
V gene: TRBV10-1
J gene: TRBJ2-7
CDR3 protein: CASSGQTGPGYEQYF
CDR3 DNA: TGCGCCAGCAGTGGTCAGACAGGCCCGGGCTACGAGCAGTACTTC

D gene: .
CDR3 length: 15
clone size: .
V gene: TRBV7-6
J gene: TRBJ1-1
CDR3 protein: CASSFAAGSITEAFF
CDR3 DNA: TGTGCCAGCAGCTTTGCGGCAGGGTCGATTACTGAAGCTTTCTTT

D gene: .
CDR3 length: 14
clone size: .
V gene: TRBV13
J gene: TRBJ2-7
CDR3 protein: CASSPRDTFDEQYF
CDR3 DNA: TGTGCCAGCAGCCCCCGGGACACCTTTGACGAGCAGTACTTC

D gene: TRBD1
CDR3 length: 15
clone size: .
V gene: TRBV14
J gene: TRBJ1-4
CDR3 protein: CASSPRRDRAEKLFF
CDR3 DNA: TGTGCCAGCAGCCCCCGCCGGGACAGGGCTGAAAAACTGTTTTTT

D gene: .
CDR3 length: 14
clone size: .
V gene: TRBV27
J gene: TRBJ1-3
CDR3 protein: CASSSDGLGNTIYF
CDR3 DNA: TGTGCCAGCAGTTCCGATGGGCTCGGAAACACCATATATTTT

D gene: .
CDR3 length: 13
clone size: .
V gene: TRBV6-4
J gene: TRBJ1-6
CDR3 protein: CASSSQAPGPLHF
CDR3 DNA: TGTGCCAGCAGCTCCCAGGCCCCAGGTCCCCTCCACTTT

D gene: TRBD1
CDR3 length: 13
clone size: .
V gene: TRBV19
J gene: TRBJ2-2
CDR3 protein: CAIRQGTTGELFF
CDR3 DNA: TGTGCCATCCGACAGGGCACGACCGGGGAGCTGTTTTTT

D gene: .
CDR3 length: 13
clone size: .
V gene: TRBV11-1
J gene: TRBJ2-5
CDR3 protein: CASSLGRVETQYF
CDR3 DNA: TGTGCCAGCAGCTTAGGGAGGGTGGAGACCCAGTACTTC

D gene: TRBD2
CDR3 length: 14
clone size: once
V gene: TRBV18
J gene: TRBJ2-7
CDR3 protein: CASSPLGRGDEQYF
CDR3 DNA: TGTGCCAGCTCTCCGTTGGGACGGGGGGACGAGCAGTACTTC

D gene: .
CDR3 length: 17
clone size: .
V gene: TRBV9
J gene: TRBJ2-2
CDR3 protein: CASSVGPRGAGTGELFF
CDR3 DNA: TGTGCCAGCAGCGTAGGCCCCAGGGGTGCCGGCACCGGGGAGCTGTTTTTT

D gene: .
CDR3 length: 13
clone size: .
V gene: TRBV9
J gene: TRBJ1-4
CDR3 protein: CASSTEPTGELFF
CDR3 DNA: TGTGCCAGCAGCACTGAGCCCACGGGGGAACTGTTTTTT

D gene: .
CDR3 length: 15
clone size: .
V gene: TRBV6-1
J gene: TRBJ1-5
CDR3 protein: CASSPHTVSNQPQHF
CDR3 DNA: TGTGCCAGCAGTCCACATACCGTTAGCAATCAGCCCCAGCATTTT

D gene: TRBD1
CDR3 length: 14
clone size: .
V gene: TRBV6-5
J gene: TRBJ2-7
CDR3 protein: CATESSGQGHEQYF
CDR3 DNA: TGTGCCACCGAGAGTTCGGGACAGGGCCACGAGCAGTACTTC

D gene: TRBD2
CDR3 length: 18
clone size: .
V gene: TRBV10-3
J gene: TRBJ2-2
CDR3 protein: CAISARTSGGANTGELFF
CDR3 DNA: TGTGCCATCAGTGCCCGGACTAGCGGGGGGGCGAACACCGGGGAGCTGTTTTTT

D gene: .
CDR3 length: 14
clone size: .
V gene: TRBV5-1
J gene: TRBJ2-7
CDR3 protein: CASSNPGTKYEQYF
CDR3 DNA: TGCGCCAGCAGCAACCCCGGGACAAAATACGAGCAGTACTTC

D gene: .
CDR3 length: 12
clone size: .
V gene: TRBV29-1
J gene: TRBJ2-7
CDR3 protein: CSVSDPGDEQYF
CDR3 DNA: TGCAGCGTTTCGGACCCGGGGGACGAGCAGTACTTC

D gene: .
CDR3 length: 15
clone size: .
V gene: TRBV9
J gene: TRBJ2-7
CDR3 protein: CASSVSPGSSYEQYF
CDR3 DNA: TGTGCCAGCAGCGTATCACCAGGAAGCTCCTACGAGCAGTACTTC

D gene: TRBD1
CDR3 length: 18
clone size: .
V gene: TRBV15
J gene: TRBJ1-3
CDR3 protein: CATSMTGGGLGPGNTIYF
CDR3 DNA: TGTGCCACCAGCATGACAGGGGGAGGCTTGGGTCCTGGAAACACCATATATTTT

D gene: .
CDR3 length: 13
clone size: .
V gene: TRBV7-2
J gene: TRBJ2-4
CDR3 protein: CASSAPGADIQYF
CDR3 DNA: TGTGCCAGCAGCGCTCCAGGGGCGGACATTCAGTACTTC

D gene: .
CDR3 length: 16
clone size: .
V gene: TRBV7-8
J gene: TRBJ1-2
CDR3 protein: CASSRGGGATNYGYTF
CDR3 DNA: TGTGCCAGCAGCCGGGGAGGGGGTGCTACTAACTATGGCTACACCTTC